Following are 11 T cell receptor beta chains from one sample sequenced in a study of PD-1 blockade in classical Hodgkin lymphoma. Produced via immunoSEQ multiplex PCR; TCRdb's table is partial and in-frame only. This table holds roughly 100,000 clones, over 85% found once. Time point described: cycle 4 day 1 (C4D1), after 5 to 7 weeks of nivolumab. Autologous stem cell transplantation was followed by relapse in every patient, and brentuximab vedotin exposure varied. The sequencing here drew on peripheral blood mononuclear cells (PBMCs), taken before the fourth cycle of nivolumab. All receptors come from a human donor with classical Hodgkin lymphoma.

The V call is TRBV11-2, the J call TRBJ1-4; TRBD1 matches at 8 bases. V was pared by 1 base and J by 4 bases, with 2 bases of the junction left unmatched. The CDR3 has 15 residues. Germline V gene data show CDR1 as SGHAT and CDR2 as FQNNGV. CDR3 nucleotide sequence: TGTGCCAGCAGCTTAGGACAGGGGATTAATGAAAAACTGTTTTTT. It codes for CASSLGQGINEKLFF.

This chain links TRBV7-9 with TRBJ1-1, with D uncertain. Trimming pared 1 base from V and 1 base from J, leaving 13 bases between. The CDR3 is 16 amino acids. Looked up from germline, CDR1 is SEHNR and CDR2 is FQNEAQ (reference sequence). This CDR3 reads CASSLGAKRRNTEAFF. CDR3 in DNA: TGTGCCAGCAGCTTAGGTGCGAAAAGGAGGAACACTGAAGCTTTCTTT.

This chain connects TRBV4-2 to TRBJ2-7, with TRBD1 identical over 7 bases. Germline V gene sequence: CDR1 LGHNA, CDR2 YNFKEQ. J gave up 4 bases and V 2 bases, and 11 bases lay outside the gene matches. CDR3 length: 16 amino acids. CDR3 in amino acids: CASSQSTQGQIYEQYF. The CDR3 DNA follows: TGTGCCAGCAGCCAATCCACGCAGGGACAGATTTACGAGCAGTACTTC.

The chain employs TRBV6-5 and TRBJ2-1, with 8 bases matching TRBD1. Germline lookup yields CDR1 MNHEY and CDR2 SVGAGI. V lost 5 bases and J lost 7; bases outside the gene matches: 7. The CDR3 is 14 amino acids. CDR3 in DNA: TGTGCCAGCAGTAGACAGGGGAATGGGAATGAGCAGTTCTTC. Protein sequence: CASSRQGNGNEQFF.

The chain couples TRBV29-1 to TRBJ1-2, with a possible D match to TRBD1 (6 bases). The germline V and J ends were trimmed by 4 bases and 6 bases, with 15 bases remaining between them. The germline gives CDR1 SQVTM, CDR2 ANQGSEA. The length of the CDR3 is 13 residues. The DNA of the CDR3 is TGCAGCGTTGCGGGGGCTATCGAGGATGGCTACACCTTC. Translating gives CSVAGAIEDGYTF. Full variable domain (missing parts from reference TRBV29-1 and TRBJ1-2): SAVISQKPSRDICQRGTSLTIQCQVDSQVTMMFWYRQQPGQSLTLIATANQGSEATYESGFVIDKFPISRPNLTFSTLTVSNMSPEDSSIYLCSVAGAIEDGYTFGSGTRLTVV.

V usage is TRBV28 and J usage is TRBJ2-3; TRBD2 aligns across 7 bases. Germline V gene sequence: CDR1 MDHEN, CDR2 SYDVKM. The CDR3 contains 17 residues. Losses at the gene ends were 6 bases for V and 0 bases for J; bases not matched to a gene: 12. CDR3 amino acids: CASRPSGATISTDTQYF. CDR3 coding DNA: TGTGCCAGCAGACCCAGCGGGGCGACAATAAGCACAGATACGCAGTATTTT.

The chain employs TRBV6-5 and TRBJ1-1; a weak D match, TRBD1 (5 bases). Trimming took off 6 bases at V and 2 bases at J, with 13 bases between the two ends. CDR3 length: 14 amino acids. Germline CDR1 reads MNHEY; CDR2 reads SVGAGI. CDR3 amino acids: CASSPTETNTEAFF. For the CDR3, the DNA is TGTGCCAGCAGCCCGACAGAAACTAACACTGAAGCTTTCTTT.

The chain is built from TRBV7-2 and TRBJ2-7, with unresolved D. The V gene's germline CDR1 is SGHTA and CDR2 FQGNSA. The CDR3 extends over 12 amino acids. Trimming took 5 bases from V and 3 from J, leaving 8 bases between them. CDR3 DNA: TGTGCCAGCAGCCCCGTCTTCTACGAGCAGTACTTC. Translated, it gives CASSPVFYEQYF.

This chain joins TRBV4-1 and TRBJ2-7; D ambiguous. The length of the CDR3 is 13 residues. CDR1 MGHRA and CDR2 YSYEKL come from the germline V gene. V lost 1 base and J 3 bases, leaving 7 bases between the germline ends. In nucleotides, the CDR3 is TGCGCCAGCAGCCAAGGCAGAAACTACGAGCAGTACTTC. Its translation is CASSQGRNYEQYF.

This chain joins TRBV4-1 and TRBJ2-5, with TRBD2 identical over 13 bases. Germline V gives CDR1 MGHRA, CDR2 YSYEKL. The ends lost 3 bases at V and 1 base at J; junction bases unmatched: 11. CDR3 size: 19 residues. The CDR3 sequence: CASSHPTSGRAPIQETQYF. The CDR3 coding sequence is TGCGCCAGCAGCCATCCCACTAGCGGGAGGGCTCCTATCCAAGAGACCCAGTACTTC.

The chain links TRBV5-4 to TRBJ2-7, with D perhaps being TRBD1 or TRBD2 (5 bases each). The CDR3 runs to 13 residues. With 4 bases removed from V and 6 bases from J, the gap between germline ends came to 14 bases. The germline gives CDR1 SGHNT, CDR2 YYREEE (reference sequence). CDR3 loop: CASSQGRQPEQYF. The CDR3 nucleotides read TGTGCCAGCAGCCAGGGACGGCAACCCGAGCAGTACTTC.